The entry that follows covers one T cell receptor beta chain sequence. The target antigen is unknown. The data belong to a study of T cell responses to AZD1222 COVID-19 vaccine. Study results and limitations: The study found Spike-specific TCR breadth and depth rose after two AZD1222 doses.

Germline lookup yields CDR1 SGHNT and CDR2 YYREEE (reference sequence). Trimming at V came to 3 bases and at J to 8 bases, leaving 14 bases not matched to a gene. The CDR3 loop spans 18 amino acids. The data were produced by immunoSEQ multiplex PCR, yet TCRdb's version contains in-frame clones alone and is incomplete. In the table there are about 97,000 clones, approximately 90% of which are singletons. Here the sequenced sample was peripheral blood, taken on day 0 of AZD1222 vaccination. The receptor was isolated from an adult in good health. This chain uses TRBV5-4 with TRBJ1-4; 12 nucleotides line up with TRBD1. CDR3 loop: CASSSGTGGAGLREKLFF. The CDR3 nucleotides read TGTGCCAGCAGCTCCGGGACAGGGGGCGCCGGACTGCGGGAAAAACTGTTTTTT.